These 10 T cell receptor beta chains were all obtained from the same sample, sequenced in a study of T-cell memory formation after mild COVID-19. TCRdb used MiXCR to reprocess the 5' RACE reads, holding one entry per CDR3 protein. The table shows 300,000 to 350,000 distinct CDR3 sequences, with 13% occurring only once. The specimen was PBMCs or a T cell subset sorted from them (not recorded which). The receptor source for this set is a man younger than 35 who had mild COVID-19 (a few samples of this study predate the infection). Cell type and time point are not known.

The chain joins TRBV19 to TRBJ1-5; possible D gene TRBD1, 6 bases. This CDR3 comprises 16 residues. V lost 5 bases to trimming and J lost 7 bases, with 21 bases between them. Germline V lookup: CDR1 LNHDA, CDR2 SQIVND (reference sequence). The CDR3 region is CASSPDQGREDQPQHF. The CDR3 region has the DNA TGTGCCAGTAGTCCCGATCAGGGGAGAGAGGACCAGCCCCAGCATTTT.

There are a few counts of this clonotype. J is TRBJ1-1 and V is TRBV2; D might be TRBD1 (5 bases). Germline CDR1 SNHLY, CDR2 FYNNEI. The CDR3 totals 13 residues. V was trimmed by 6 bases and J by 8 bases, leaving 16 bases between them. This CDR3 is CASRPRARREAFF. In DNA, the CDR3 is TGTGCCAGCAGGCCCAGGGCGCGTCGAGAAGCTTTCTTT. Supplemented by reference TRBV2 and TRBJ1-1, the full variable domain reads EPEVTQTPSHQVTQMGQEVILRCVPISNHLYFYWYRQILGQKVEFLVSFYNNEISEKSEIFDDQFSVERPDGSNFTLKIRSTKLEDSAMYFCASRPRARREAFFGQGTRLTVV.

V usage is TRBV9 and J usage is TRBJ1-3; no clear D. The CDR3 spans 16 residues. Germline V gene lookup returns CDR1 SGDLS and CDR2 YYNGEE. The ends were cut back, 0 bases at V and 2 bases at J, with 12 bases in the middle. The CDR3 loop reads CASSVAGVSAGNTIYF. In nucleotides, the CDR3 is TGTGCCAGCAGCGTAGCTGGGGTCTCGGCTGGAAACACCATATATTTT.

At least ten counts were recorded for this clonotype. This chain connects TRBV29-1 to TRBJ2-3, with D unclear. The CDR3 has 15 amino acids. In germline, CDR1 is SQVTM, CDR2 ANQGSEA. V shed 0 bases and J shed 0 bases, with 10 bases lying between them. CDR3 nucleotide sequence: TGCAGCGTTGAAGATCGTGGCAGGAGCACAGATACGCAGTATTTT. Encoded protein: CSVEDRGRSTDTQYF.

This clonotype was found a few times. This rearrangement joins TRBV7-9 to TRBJ2-1; the D gene is possibly TRBD2 (5 bases). The germline V gene has CDR1 SEHNR and CDR2 FQNEAQ (reference sequence). CDR3 length equals 14 residues. V was trimmed by 7 bases and J by 7 bases, leaving 17 bases between them. The CDR3 bases are TGTGCCAGCACCCCGGACCTGGCGGGTAATGAGCAGTTCTTC. Translated, it gives CASTPDLAGNEQFF.

The chain is built from TRBV2 and TRBJ2-1, with D possibly matching TRBD1 (6 bases). The germline V gene encodes CDR1 SNHLY and CDR2 FYNNEI. The CDR3 length is 16 residues. Trimming left V 5 bases short and J 0 bases short, with 14 bases between. CDR3 protein: CASSQTGIDSYNEQFF. The CDR3 nucleotides read TGTGCCAGCAGTCAAACAGGGATCGACTCCTACAATGAGCAGTTCTTC.

The table lists this clonotype with a few counts. The chain combines TRBV7-9 with TRBJ2-1; D is unclear. V was clipped by 1 base and J by 1 base, with 14 bases between them. Germline assignment: CDR1 SEHNR and CDR2 FQNEAQ (reference sequence). This CDR3 is built from 17 residues. CDR3 loop: CASSLVGGGRSYNEQFF. For the CDR3, the DNA is TGTGCCAGCAGCTTAGTAGGTGGCGGCCGATCCTACAATGAGCAGTTCTTC. The complete variable domain, with remaining parts taken from reference TRBV7-9 and TRBJ2-1, reads DTGVSQNPRHKITKRGQNVTFRCDPISEHNRLYWYRQTLGQGPEFLTYFQNEAQLEKSRLLSDRFSAERPKGSFSTLEIQRTEQGDSAMYLCASSLVGGGRSYNEQFFGPGTRLTVL.

This clonotype occurred a few times. J is TRBJ2-7 and V is TRBV7-6; no firm D call. The CDR3 is 14 amino acids. The germline gives CDR1 SGHVS, CDR2 FNYEAQ. Trimming removed 2 bases at V and 3 bases at J, with 11 bases between. CDR3 amino acids: CASSLQVTNYEQYF. DNA of the CDR3: TGTGCCAGCAGCTTACAGGTGACAAACTACGAGCAGTACTTC.

The V call is TRBV7-2, the J call TRBJ1-1; TRBD1 aligns across 8 bases. The CDR3 extends over 18 amino acids. Germline CDR1 and CDR2: SGHTA and FQGNSA. Losses at the gene ends were 5 bases for V and 4 bases for J; bases not matched to a gene: 18. CDR3 nucleotide sequence: TGTGCCAGCAGCATAACTGGACAGGGACCAGGGTGGGGCACTGAAGCTTTCTTT. Translating it yields CASSITGQGPGWGTEAFF.

This chain uses TRBV7-9 with TRBJ2-5; the D is unclear. The CDR3 covers 12 residues. With 5 bases removed from V and 4 bases from J, the gap between germline ends came to 8 bases. The germline gives CDR1 SEHNR, CDR2 FQNEAQ (reference sequence). Here the CDR3 reads CASSPTVETQYF. Here the CDR3 DNA reads TGTGCCAGCAGCCCCACGGTAGAGACCCAGTACTTC.